The present TCR beta chain was sequenced within a study of blood T cell repertoires in COVID-19. Whole-study context: Acute-phase and convalescent COVID-19 samples originated in the United States, Italy and Spain. The cDNA or gDNA used as material had been derived from T cells, B-cell-depleted T cells, or PBMCs.

Germline loops: CDR1 MNHEY, CDR2 SVGEGT. V shed 0 bases, J shed 3 bases, and the junction held 7 bases outside the gene matches. This CDR3 is 17 amino acids long. Those enrolled in Seattle joined during active infection and were followed longitudinally afterward. Authors' methods: Reference gene primer amplification in the assay estimated nucleated cell counts. Only in-frame clones appear in the TCRdb table, and some are missing; sequencing was by immunoSEQ multiplex PCR. V and J calls and clone size are given by that table; D and trimming were obtained from the DNA. Of about 95,000 clones in the sample, 75% to 85% were seen once.

Source material: peripheral blood. The chain has TRBV6-2 or TRBV6-3 and TRBJ2-1; 8 nucleotides align to TRBD2. The TCR was taken from a man at least 80 years old with COVID-19, enrolled during active disease. CDR3 DNA: TGTGCCAGCAGTTACTCGCGCGGGGGGCTCATCTACAATGAGCAGTTCTTC. Its protein product is CASSYSRGGLIYNEQFF.